This T cell receptor (beta chain) is from a study of vaccination and CD4 T cells after COVID-19 (dated by TCRdb to between 2021 and 2022). For context, the study as a whole: Convalescent patients had a positive SARS-CoV-2 result on nasal swab PCR, and of these patients, under ten had mild disease and one had severe disease. Control cultures received a CEFX viral epitope pool as the positive control, an HIV-1 Nef peptide pool as the negative control, or no peptide. Post-COVID blood samples from convalescent patients were collected a median of approximately 93 days after diagnosis, with a range of roughly 35 to 161 days. Two doses of either the Pfizer-BioNTech BNT162b2 vaccine (n=8) or the Moderna mRNA-1273 vaccine (n=2) were administered to participants. In 10 COVID-19 convalescent patients and a handful of infection-naive healthy vaccine recipients, researchers compared the spike-specific CD4+ TCR repertoire from before mRNA vaccination with the repertoire from after. The convalescent cohort included six males and four females, with two Hispanic individuals, seven Caucasians, two Asians and one multiracial person. Post-vaccine blood samples were collected a median of about 11 weeks after the second vaccine dose, ranging from roughly 12 to 250 days. The cultures were stimulated with overlapping spike peptide pools from SARS-CoV-2 and from the common cold coronaviruses HCoV-NL63, HCoV-OC43 and HCoV-229E.

Taken from cysteine to phenylalanine, the CDR3 has 14 residues. The sequence is cut down to CDR3 DNA, 42 bases in frame from base 1. Trimming leaves V shorter by 6 bases and J shorter by 7 bases, with the junction holding 9 bases beyond the gene matches. The research as a whole found: In convalescent patients, nearly all vaccine-specific clones (304 of 307) were found to be mono-reactive for SARS-CoV-2 spike rather than cross-reactive with common cold coronaviruses. Relatively few convalescent patients were included in the study, and early timepoints after natural infection were not analyzed. In convalescent patients, a median roughly 88% of post-vaccine SARS-CoV-2-reactive clones were detected only after vaccination, suggesting vaccine-specific priming. The median number of SARS-CoV-2-reactive clonotypes rose from around 20 after infection to roughly 40 after vaccination, but the change was not significant.

Receptors were amplified or captured by PCR. DNA from cultured CD4+ T cells underwent TCR sequencing with the Oncomine TCR Beta short-read assay at the Johns Hopkins FTIC core. The QIAamp micro DNA kit was used to extract genomic DNA from the cultured CD4+ T cells. Oncomine TCR Beta libraries from cultured CD4+ T cells were pooled with unique dual indexes and sequenced on an Illumina iSeq 100. Processing in the source paper ran as follows. Non-productive sequences were filtered out, and CDR3s that did not start with C, did not end with F or W, or were shorter than 7 amino acids were discarded. The MANAFEST web application identified antigen-specific clonotypes by comparing peptide-stimulated wells against reference wells and other culture wells. To be called positive, a clone needed an FDR below 0.05, an odds ratio above 5, and a productive frequency above 0.1% in at least two of three replicate wells. A clonotype counted as cross-reactive if it showed significant expansion both in the SARS-CoV-2 spike wells and in at least one common cold coronavirus spike condition. Levenshtein distances (stringdist) and unrooted phylogenetic trees (ape) in R version 3.6.1 were used to assess CDR3 homology. In TCRdb, the public reads were trimmed at Q25 with fastp and aligned with MiXCR, with productive beta chains retained. Each entry is one CDR3 protein sequence, shown with its most common DNA and genes. These V and J calls are TCRdb output, not the study's own analysis. The sample table holds 3,500 to 4,500 distinct CDR3 sequences, of which over 20% were seen once. The top ten hold under 25% of the sample.

About this clonotype: This clone's antigen is unknown. The record has no base qualities; no much larger clone is one base away.

What the treatment or condition label conveys for this sample: roughly ten-day PBMC culture with coronavirus spike peptide pools or control peptides (ViraFEST assay). The ViraFEST assay was used in the study, in which antigen-specific T cells were expanded with peptide pools and expanded clonotypes were subsequently identified by TCR sequencing. Positive SARS-CoV-2 PCR tests in the convalescent patients dated from March to December 2020, before Alpha, Beta and Delta variants emerged in the United States. Each well held about 1.8 million PBMCs cultured with approximately 10 ug/ml peptide pools in IMDM containing approximately 4.8% human AB serum and roughly 10 IU/ml IL-2. On days 3 and 7, half of the culture medium was replaced with fresh IL-2-containing medium. After less than 12 days of culture, CD4+ T cells were isolated by negative selection using the EasySep CD4+ T cell isolation kit. PBMCs were separated from whole blood using Ficoll-Paque Plus gradient centrifugation and then either used fresh or cryopreserved at -140C. Triplicate wells were generally used for each culture condition.

The sample was CD4+ T cells from blood, cultured in vitro. This receptor chain uses TRBV12-3 or TRBV12-4 and TRBJ1-2, with 9 central nucleotides matching TRBD1. This TCR came from a human donor who had recovered from COVID-19. DNA sequence: TGTGCCAGCAGCTCAACAGGGGGCGCGTCTGGCTACACCTTC. Its protein product is CASSSTGGASGYTF.